This TCR beta chain was found in a study of T cells after yellow fever vaccination. The CDR3 spans 15 residues. Germline V gene lookup returns CDR1 DFQATT and CDR2 SNEGSKA (reference sequence). Trimming pared 0 bases from V and 0 bases from J, leaving 9 bases between. Whole-study results and caveats: A large majority of primary-vaccination clones showed up again after the booster (96% CD4, roughly 91% CD8).

One entry per CDR3 protein, called by TCRdb with MiXCR from the 5' RACE reads. This table has 350,000 or so distinct CDR3 sequences, roughly 8.6% appearing once. With regard to this clonotype: The antigen is undetermined.

This material consisted of PBMCs, taken more than 40 days after the first yellow fever vaccination. This sequence was found in a man between 18 and 35 years old who received the YFV17D yellow fever vaccine. The chain links TRBV20-1 to TRBJ1-5; tentatively, D is TRBD1 (5 bases). The CDR3 loop reads CSAREDINSNQPQHF. CDR3 DNA sequence: TGCAGTGCTAGAGAGGACATTAATAGCAATCAGCCCCAGCATTTT.